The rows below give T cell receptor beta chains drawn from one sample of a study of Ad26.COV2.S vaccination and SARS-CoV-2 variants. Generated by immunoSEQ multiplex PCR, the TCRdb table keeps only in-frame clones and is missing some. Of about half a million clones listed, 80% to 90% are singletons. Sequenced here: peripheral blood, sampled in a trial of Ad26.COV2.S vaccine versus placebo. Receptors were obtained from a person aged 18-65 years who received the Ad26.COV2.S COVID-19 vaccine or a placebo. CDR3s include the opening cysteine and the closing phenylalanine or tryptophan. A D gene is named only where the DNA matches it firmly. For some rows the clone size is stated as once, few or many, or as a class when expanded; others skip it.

cdr3_nt: TGTGCCAGCTCACCAAACTCCGGGACAGGGGCCGATGAGCAGTTCTTC; cdr3_aa: CASSPNSGTGADEQFF; d_call: TRBD1; v_call: TRBV18; j_call: TRBJ2-1; clone_size: NA
cdr3_nt: TGTGCCAGCAGAACAGGGGGGGGTAATTCACCCCTCCACTTT; cdr3_aa: CASRTGGGNSPLHF; d_call: TRBD1; v_call: TRBV28; j_call: TRBJ1-6; clone_size: NA
cdr3_nt: TGTGCCAGCAGCCCAGGACTTTCATCCTACAATGAGCAGTTCTTC; cdr3_aa: CASSPGLSSYNEQFF; d_call: NA; v_call: TRBV27; j_call: TRBJ2-1; clone_size: NA
cdr3_nt: TGTGCCAGCAGTGCCCTTGCGTCAGGTGCGAACACCGGGGAGCTGTTTTTT; cdr3_aa: CASSALASGANTGELFF; d_call: NA; v_call: TRBV6-1; j_call: TRBJ2-2; clone_size: NA
cdr3_nt: TGTGCCAGCAGTGGGACTAGCGGAGGGAATTACGAGCAGTACTTC; cdr3_aa: CASSGTSGGNYEQYF; d_call: TRBD2; v_call: TRBV2; j_call: TRBJ2-7; clone_size: NA
cdr3_nt: TGTGCCAGCAGTTCCCCGAGACAGGGCCCCTATGGCTACACCTTC; cdr3_aa: CASSSPRQGPYGYTF; d_call: TRBD1; v_call: TRBV28; j_call: TRBJ1-2; clone_size: NA
cdr3_nt: TGTGCCAGCAGCGTAGGAGGGACTCTTACCTACGAGCAGTACTTC; cdr3_aa: CASSVGGTLTYEQYF; d_call: NA; v_call: TRBV9; j_call: TRBJ2-7; clone_size: NA
cdr3_nt: TGTGCCAGCAGCTTAGACATGAACACTGAAGCTTTCTTT; cdr3_aa: CASSLDMNTEAFF; d_call: NA; v_call: TRBV7-9; j_call: TRBJ1-1; clone_size: NA
cdr3_nt: TGCGCCAGCAGCCTAGGTGGCACAGATACGCAGTATTTT; cdr3_aa: CASSLGGTDTQYF; d_call: NA; v_call: TRBV5-1; j_call: TRBJ2-3; clone_size: NA
cdr3_nt: TGTGCCAGCTCACCCCCTAGCGGGAGACTATACGAGCAGTACTTC; cdr3_aa: CASSPPSGRLYEQYF; d_call: TRBD2; v_call: TRBV18; j_call: TRBJ2-7; clone_size: NA
cdr3_nt: TGTGCCAGCAGCTTAGCGGAGGGGGCGCGAGCTTTCTTT; cdr3_aa: CASSLAEGARAFF; d_call: TRBD1; v_call: TRBV7-2; j_call: TRBJ1-1; clone_size: NA
cdr3_nt: TGTGCCAGCAGTGAACCACTAGCGCCAAAATCCTACGAGCAGTACTTC; cdr3_aa: CASSEPLAPKSYEQYF; d_call: TRBD2; v_call: TRBV2; j_call: TRBJ2-7; clone_size: NA
cdr3_nt: TGTGCCAGCACCCCTGGGACGGCCGGCTACACCTTC; cdr3_aa: CASTPGTAGYTF; d_call: NA; v_call: TRBV6-5; j_call: TRBJ1-2; clone_size: NA
cdr3_nt: TGTGCCATCAGGAGCGCACAGGGCCCGGTGAACACTGAAGCTTTCTTT; cdr3_aa: CAIRSAQGPVNTEAFF; d_call: NA; v_call: TRBV10-3; j_call: TRBJ1-1; clone_size: NA
cdr3_nt: TGCAGCGTTGAGGGTGTGGGATCCACAGATACGCAGTATTTT; cdr3_aa: CSVEGVGSTDTQYF; d_call: NA; v_call: TRBV29-1; j_call: TRBJ2-3; clone_size: NA
cdr3_nt: TGTGCCAGCAGGCCATCGACAGGGACTAGCTCTGGAAACACCATATATTTT; cdr3_aa: CASRPSTGTSSGNTIYF; d_call: TRBD1; v_call: TRBV7-9; j_call: TRBJ1-3; clone_size: few
cdr3_nt: TGCGCCAGCACCCGGACAGGTGGAGAGACCCAGTACTTC; cdr3_aa: CASTRTGGETQYF; d_call: TRBD1; v_call: TRBV5-1; j_call: TRBJ2-5; clone_size: NA
cdr3_nt: TGTGCCAGCAGCGGGACGGGACAGGGTAACTACGAGCAGTACTTC; cdr3_aa: CASSGTGQGNYEQYF; d_call: TRBD1; v_call: TRBV5-4; j_call: TRBJ2-7; clone_size: NA
cdr3_nt: TGTGCCAGCAGAACAGGGGACAATGAGCAGTTCTTC; cdr3_aa: CASRTGDNEQFF; d_call: TRBD1; v_call: TRBV2; j_call: TRBJ2-1; clone_size: many
cdr3_nt: TGTGCCAGCAGCTTAAGGGACATTGGCAATGAGCAGTTCTTC; cdr3_aa: CASSLRDIGNEQFF; d_call: NA; v_call: TRBV7-2; j_call: TRBJ2-1; clone_size: NA
cdr3_nt: TGTGCCATCAGTGAGTCGCAGGATCTGAACACTGAAGCTTTCTTT; cdr3_aa: CAISESQDLNTEAFF; d_call: NA; v_call: TRBV10-3; j_call: TRBJ1-1; clone_size: NA
cdr3_nt: TGTGCCAGCAGCCGAGGGACTAGCGGGAGTTCGGCCGGGGAGCTGTTTTTT; cdr3_aa: CASSRGTSGSSAGELFF; d_call: TRBD2; v_call: TRBV5-4; j_call: TRBJ2-2; clone_size: NA
cdr3_nt: TGTGCCTGGGCCGTGTCCGGGCACCTGCCCCAGCATTTT; cdr3_aa: CAWAVSGHLPQHF; d_call: NA; v_call: TRBV30; j_call: TRBJ1-5; clone_size: NA
cdr3_nt: TGTGCCAGCAGTTACTCGACAGGCGGTCTTAGCACAGATACGCAGTATTTT; cdr3_aa: CASSYSTGGLSTDTQYF; d_call: NA; v_call: TRBV6-2/TRBV6-3; j_call: TRBJ2-3; clone_size: NA
cdr3_nt: TGTGCCAGCAGGGTTGCGGATTATGGCTACACCTTC; cdr3_aa: CASRVADYGYTF; d_call: NA; v_call: TRBV6-4; j_call: TRBJ1-2; clone_size: NA
cdr3_nt: TGTGCCAGCAGCAGACCGGAGGGGTATAATTCACCCCTCCACTTT; cdr3_aa: CASSRPEGYNSPLHF; d_call: NA; v_call: TRBV6-5; j_call: TRBJ1-6; clone_size: NA
cdr3_nt: TGCGCCAGCAGCCAAGAGGAGGAGATGTTGATATACGAGCAGTACTTC; cdr3_aa: CASSQEEEMLIYEQYF; d_call: NA; v_call: TRBV4-1; j_call: TRBJ2-7; clone_size: NA
cdr3_nt: TGTGCCAGCACCAGCGGACAGGGGACAGATACGCAGTATTTT; cdr3_aa: CASTSGQGTDTQYF; d_call: TRBD1; v_call: TRBV7-3; j_call: TRBJ2-3; clone_size: NA
cdr3_nt: TGTGCCAGCAGCCAACATGGGGGCAATCAGCCCCAGCATTTT; cdr3_aa: CASSQHGGNQPQHF; d_call: NA; v_call: TRBV14; j_call: TRBJ1-5; clone_size: NA
cdr3_nt: TGTGCCTGGAGTGTAGATCTGGACTGGAAGGGCTACACCTTC; cdr3_aa: CAWSVDLDWKGYTF; d_call: NA; v_call: TRBV30; j_call: TRBJ1-2; clone_size: once